These T cell receptor beta chains were read from a single sample in a study of CD8+ T cells in alopecia areata. Here immunoSEQ multiplex PCR was the method, and the copy in TCRdb shows in-frame clones only, minus some. The repertoire holds 150,000 to 200,000 clones, around 58% seen once, with roughly 17% in the top ten. The sequencing used CD4+ T cells sorted from blood, collected between weeks 55 and 65, from a patient treated with tofacitinib. The receptors derive from a human donor with alopecia areata. CDR3s include the opening cysteine and the closing phenylalanine or tryptophan. D genes are given only for firm matches. Rows give clone size only sometimes, using once, few, many, or a class for an expanded clone.

V: TRBV5-1; J: TRBJ1-2; size: .; D: TRBD1; DNA: TGCGCCAGCAGCTTGGTCGGGACAGGGAATGGCTACACCTTC; CDR3: CASSLVGTGNGYTF
V: TRBV7-3; J: TRBJ2-5; size: .; D: TRBD1; DNA: TGTGCCAGCAGCTTAACAGGGGGCCTGTTAAGGGAGACCCAGTACTTC; CDR3: CASSLTGGLLRETQYF
V: TRBV11-3; J: TRBJ2-1; size: .; D: TRBD2; DNA: TGTGCCAGCAGCTCACTAGCGGGGGGGCTTGAGCAGTTCTTC; CDR3: CASSSLAGGLEQFF
V: TRBV29-1; J: TRBJ1-2; size: few; D: .; DNA: TGCAGCGTTGCGATGACGGGTTTCTATGGCTACACCTTC; CDR3: CSVAMTGFYGYTF
V: TRBV7-9; J: TRBJ1-2; size: .; D: .; DNA: TGTGCCAGCTCCCCCTCAGGGACGGGCTACACCTTC; CDR3: CASSPSGTGYTF
V: TRBV5-1; J: TRBJ1-1; size: once; D: .; DNA: TGCGCCAGCAGCTTGAGTGGGGGAGGGAACACTGAAGCTTTCTTT; CDR3: CASSLSGGGNTEAFF
V: TRBV10-3; J: TRBJ2-5; size: .; D: .; DNA: TGTGCCATCAGTGAGTCTGGGCTAGTGGGAGAGACCCAGTACTTC; CDR3: CAISESGLVGETQYF
V: TRBV23-1; J: TRBJ1-6; size: few; D: .; DNA: TGCGCCAGCAGTCATAACAGCGGACGTTCTTCACCCCTCCACTTT; CDR3: CASSHNSGRSSPLHF
V: TRBV25-1; J: TRBJ1-5; size: .; D: .; DNA: TGTGCCAGCAGTCTACTTGATCAGCCCCAGCATTTT; CDR3: CASSLLDQPQHF
V: TRBV4-2; J: TRBJ2-5; size: .; D: TRBD2; DNA: TGTGCCAGCAGCCAAGATGCCAGCGGGGGGGCCCCAGAGACCCAGTACTTC; CDR3: CASSQDASGGAPETQYF
V: TRBV5-1; J: TRBJ1-3; size: .; D: TRBD1; DNA: TGCGCCAGCACCAACGGGACAGTCGGAAACACCATATATTTT; CDR3: CASTNGTVGNTIYF
V: TRBV7-8; J: TRBJ2-2; size: few; D: .; DNA: TGTGCCAGCAGCTTAGTTCTCTTTCCGGGGACCGGGGAGCTGTTTTTT; CDR3: CASSLVLFPGTGELFF
V: TRBV19; J: TRBJ2-3; size: .; D: .; DNA: TGTGCCAGTAGTATAGGGGCGATTAGCACAGATACGCAGTATTTT; CDR3: CASSIGAISTDTQYF
V: TRBV29-1; J: TRBJ1-2; size: few; D: .; DNA: TGCAGCGTGGGGAATCCGGGGAATGGCTACACCTTC; CDR3: CSVGNPGNGYTF
V: TRBV2; J: TRBJ1-6; size: once; D: TRBD1; DNA: TGTGCCAGCAGTGAGATGGGGACAGAGAATAATTCACCCCTCCACTTT; CDR3: CASSEMGTENNSPLHF
V: TRBV6-5; J: TRBJ1-2; size: few; D: .; DNA: TGTGCCAGCAGTTACTCAGGGGCTAACTATGGCTACACCTTC; CDR3: CASSYSGANYGYTF
V: TRBV30; J: TRBJ1-1; size: .; D: .; DNA: TGTGCCTGGAGTCTAAAACAGGGCACTGAAGCTTTCTTT; CDR3: CAWSLKQGTEAFF
V: TRBV5-1; J: TRBJ1-4; size: .; D: TRBD1; DNA: TGCGCCAGCAGCGGGACAGGGGGGAATGAAAAACTGTTTTTT; CDR3: CASSGTGGNEKLFF
V: TRBV27; J: TRBJ2-3; size: .; D: TRBD1; DNA: TGTGCCAGCAGTCTCAGGGGGCAGAGCACAGATACGCAGTATTTT; CDR3: CASSLRGQSTDTQYF
V: TRBV30; J: TRBJ1-5; size: .; D: .; DNA: TGTGCCTGGAGTGTTTCCGGAACAGACCAGCCCCAGCATTTT; CDR3: CAWSVSGTDQPQHF
V: TRBV28; J: TRBJ2-7; size: .; D: .; DNA: TGTGCCAGCAGGCCAGGGAGCTCCTACGAGCAGTACTTC; CDR3: CASRPGSSYEQYF
V: TRBV6-1; J: TRBJ1-6; size: .; D: .; DNA: TGTGCCAGCAGTGGACAGAGAAACCTAAAAAATTCACCCCTCCACTTT; CDR3: CASSGQRNLKNSPLHF
V: TRBV27; J: TRBJ1-6; size: .; D: TRBD1; DNA: TGTGCCAGCAGTATCCGACAGGGTGGGTTGTCACCCCTCCACTTT; CDR3: CASSIRQGGLSPLHF
V: TRBV6-5; J: TRBJ1-5; size: .; D: .; DNA: TGTGCCAGCTCCCTTGGCTCCCGTCAGCCCCAGCATTTT; CDR3: CASSLGSRQPQHF
V: TRBV6-1; J: TRBJ2-1; size: .; D: TRBD1; DNA: TGTGCCAGCAGTGAAACGAGGGGGCGCTACAATGAGCAGTTCTTC; CDR3: CASSETRGRYNEQFF
V: TRBV23-1; J: TRBJ2-5; size: few; D: .; DNA: TGCGCCAGCAGTCAATCGACCGGAGAGACCCAGTACTTC; CDR3: CASSQSTGETQYF
V: TRBV6-5; J: TRBJ2-7; size: few; D: .; DNA: TGTGCCAGCAGTTTTAAGGGCGAGCAGTACTTC; CDR3: CASSFKGEQYF
V: TRBV5-4; J: TRBJ2-2; size: .; D: TRBD2; DNA: TGTGCCAGCAGCAGCTTAGCGGGGAACAACACCGGGGAGCTGTTTTTT; CDR3: CASSSLAGNNTGELFF
V: TRBV7-2; J: TRBJ2-3; size: .; D: TRBD2; DNA: TGTGCCAGCAGCCCCACTAGCGGCACAGATACGCAGTATTTT; CDR3: CASSPTSGTDTQYF
V: TRBV2; J: TRBJ2-3; size: .; D: .; DNA: TGTGCCAGCAGTAGGGAATTTAGCACAGATACGCAGTATTTT; CDR3: CASSREFSTDTQYF
V: TRBV30; J: TRBJ1-2; size: .; D: .; DNA: TGTGCCTGGAGTGTAAGTTACCGACTTCTGGGCTACACCTTC; CDR3: CAWSVSYRLLGYTF
V: TRBV6-1; J: TRBJ2-7; size: .; D: .; DNA: TGTGCCAGCAGTGAAGCGACGGGGGCGAGGTACGAGCAGTACTTC; CDR3: CASSEATGARYEQYF
V: TRBV29-1; J: TRBJ2-3; size: .; D: TRBD1; DNA: TGCAGCGTTGAATTATGGGACAGACCCAGCACAGATACGCAGTATTTT; CDR3: CSVELWDRPSTDTQYF
V: TRBV7-2; J: TRBJ2-3; size: .; D: TRBD2; DNA: TGTGCCAGCAGCAAAACAGCGGGGAGCACAGATACGCAGTATTTT; CDR3: CASSKTAGSTDTQYF
V: TRBV30; J: TRBJ2-5; size: few; D: .; DNA: TGTGCCTGCAACAGGAGACACCAGTACCAAGAGACCCAGTACTTC; CDR3: CACNRRHQYQETQYF
V: TRBV5-1; J: TRBJ2-5; size: few; D: TRBD1; DNA: TGCGCCAGTCACCGGGACAGCCAAGAGACCCAGTACTTC; CDR3: CASHRDSQETQYF
V: TRBV30; J: TRBJ2-7; size: once; D: .; DNA: TGTGCCTGGACGGATATGCAGAACTACGAGCAGTACTTC; CDR3: CAWTDMQNYEQYF
V: TRBV2; J: TRBJ1-3; size: .; D: .; DNA: TGTGCCAGCAGTGAGAGGGCGAACACCATATATTTT; CDR3: CASSERANTIYF
V: TRBV27; J: TRBJ2-2; size: few; D: TRBD1; DNA: TGTGCCAGCAGTTTTAACGCGAACGGGACAGGGGCGAACACCGGGGAGCTGTTTTTT; CDR3: CASSFNANGTGANTGELFF
V: TRBV30; J: TRBJ2-7; size: .; D: .; DNA: TGTGCCTGGAACCTCCCCGGGACGCGGTCCCGGGCCGAGCAGTACTTC; CDR3: CAWNLPGTRSRAEQYF
V: TRBV7-2; J: TRBJ2-3; size: .; D: .; DNA: TGTGCCAGCAGCTTACGGGGGGCTAGCACAGATACGCAGTATTTT; CDR3: CASSLRGASTDTQYF
V: TRBV30; J: TRBJ1-1; size: .; D: .; DNA: TGTGCCTGGAGTCCCCGTCCCACTTCGAACACTGAAGCTTTCTTT; CDR3: CAWSPRPTSNTEAFF
V: TRBV10-2; J: TRBJ2-7; size: .; D: .; DNA: TGCGCCAGCAGTGGGCAGGCGTCGGGGCATTCCTACGAGCAGTACTTC; CDR3: CASSGQASGHSYEQYF
V: TRBV30; J: TRBJ1-6; size: .; D: TRBD1; DNA: TGTGCCTGGAAGGTGGAGGGACAGGGAACCGCTTCACCCCTCCACTTT; CDR3: CAWKVEGQGTASPLHF
V: TRBV25-1; J: TRBJ1-2; size: .; D: .; DNA: TGTGCCAGCAGTGATTTGTCCGGAGCCTACACCTTC; CDR3: CASSDLSGAYTF
V: TRBV5-6; J: TRBJ2-7; size: .; D: .; DNA: TGTGCCAGCAGCTTGGCCCACAGCTACGAGCAGTACTTC; CDR3: CASSLAHSYEQYF
V: TRBV6-5; J: TRBJ2-7; size: .; D: .; DNA: TGTGCCAGCAGTTACAGTGGAATTGGCAGGAGTTACGAGCAGTACTTC; CDR3: CASSYSGIGRSYEQYF
V: TRBV14; J: TRBJ1-5; size: many; D: .; DNA: TGTGCCAGCAGCCAAGGTAGTTTTCGGCCCCAGCATTTT; CDR3: CASSQGSFRPQHF
V: TRBV29-1; J: TRBJ1-4; size: .; D: .; DNA: TGCAGCGTGGCAGGGAGTCTGAATGAAAAACTGTTTTTT; CDR3: CSVAGSLNEKLFF
V: TRBV6-5; J: TRBJ1-1; size: .; D: .; DNA: TGTGCCAGCAGTTATAAATGGGGGATGAACACTGAAGCTTTCTTT; CDR3: CASSYKWGMNTEAFF
V: TRBV29-1; J: TRBJ1-2; size: .; D: .; DNA: TGCAGCGTTGAAGATCTAGGGGAGAGAGGCTACACCTTC; CDR3: CSVEDLGERGYTF